This T cell receptor (beta chain) was profiled in a study of control samples from healthy donors and cancer patients. The length of the CDR3 is 13 residues. The V gene lost 3 bases and the J gene lost 0 bases, with 6 bases spanning the gap. The germline V gene has CDR1 SGHDT and CDR2 YYEEEE. This clone was recorded a few times. The data were produced by immunoSEQ multiplex PCR, yet TCRdb's version contains in-frame clones alone and is incomplete. The profile shows roughly 26,000 clones, roughly 85% of them singletons. Sequenced input: PBMCs. This chain links TRBV5-6 with TRBJ2-5, with D hard to call. This TCR was recovered from a woman aged 55-70 years with head and neck cancer. The CDR3 nucleotides are TGTGCCAGCAGCTCGCAGAACCAAGAGACCCAGTACTTC. This gives the protein CASSSQNQETQYF.